Presented here are 17 T cell receptor beta chains from one specimen sequenced in a study of blood T cell repertoires in COVID-19. Clones were read by immunoSEQ multiplex PCR, and TCRdb kept only the in-frame ones, dropping some. Found here are about 210,000 clones, 70% to 90% of them singletons; the top ten hold around 1.5%. Sequenced material: peripheral blood. The receptors derive from a man aged 18 to 29 with active or convalescent COVID-19.

V gene TRBV6-5 combines with J gene TRBJ1-4; D not resolved. Looked up from germline, CDR1 is MNHEY and CDR2 is SVGAGI. The V and J ends lost 6 bases and 2 bases respectively, with 10 bases between them. The CDR3 has 14 amino acids. In nucleotides, the CDR3 is TGTGCCAGCAGATCGACACCGACTAATGAAAAACTGTTTTTT. Amino acids: CASRSTPTNEKLFF.

This chain connects TRBV18 to TRBJ1-4; D is unresolved. This CDR3 has 14 residues. V dropped 2 bases and J dropped 8 bases, with 12 bases sitting between them. Germline V CDR1 and CDR2: KGHSH, LQKENI. This CDR3 is CASSPDLRVEKLFF. In nucleotides, the CDR3 is TGTGCCAGCTCACCAGATCTTCGGGTGGAAAAACTGTTTTTT. Full variable domain (missing parts from reference TRBV18 and TRBJ1-4): NAGVMQNPRHLVRRRGQEARLRCSPMKGHSHVYWYRQLPEEGLKFMVYLQKENIIDESGMPKERFSAEFPKEGPSILRIQQVVRGDSAAYFCASSPDLRVEKLFFGSGTQLSVL.

CDR3 DNA sequence: TGCGCCAGCAGCCAAGATCAAGCGGGGGAGCAGTTCTTC. It yields the protein CASSQDQAGEQFF. The rearrangement links TRBV4-3 to TRBJ2-1; 7 nucleotides line up with TRBD2. CDR3 size: 13 residues. CDR1 is LGHNA and CDR2 is YSLEER in the germline V gene. V was clipped by 0 bases and J by 10 bases; unmatched bases: 3.

V and J are TRBV19 and TRBJ2-1; TRBD2 aligns across 7 bases. From germline, CDR1 is LNHDA and CDR2 SQIVND (reference sequence). This CDR3 has 13 residues. V lost 6 bases to trimming and J lost 8 bases; unmatched junction nucleotides: 7. The CDR3 loop is CASRRAGVYEQFF. Written as DNA, the CDR3 is TGTGCCAGTAGGCGGGCGGGAGTCTATGAGCAGTTCTTC. Full variable domain (rest looked up from reference TRBV19 and TRBJ2-1): DGGITQSPKYLFRKEGQNVTLSCEQNLNHDAMYWYRQDPGQGLRLIYYSQIVNDFQKGDIAEGYSVSREKKESFPLTVTSAQKNPTAFYLCASRRAGVYEQFFGPGTRLTVL.

This sequence joins TRBV4-1 and TRBJ2-3; 13 bases agree with TRBD2. The CDR3 spans 21 residues. Unmatched junction bases numbered 17, after V lost 1 base and J lost 4 bases. Germline lookup yields CDR1 MGHRA and CDR2 YSYEKL. CDR3 amino acids: CASSQALGGLAGIGDADTQYF. CDR3 sequence (DNA): TGCGCCAGCAGCCAAGCCCTAGGGGGACTAGCGGGAATAGGGGATGCAGATACGCAGTATTTT.

This chain connects TRBV11-2 to TRBJ2-3, with unresolved D. V was pared by 5 bases and J by 0 bases, with 3 bases between. CDR3 size: 12 residues. Germline V gene data show CDR1 as SGHAT and CDR2 as FQNNGV. The CDR3 region has the DNA TGTGCCAGCAGCCCGAGCACAGATACGCAGTATTTT. Protein: CASSPSTDTQYF.

The chain uses TRBV2 and TRBJ2-3; 14 nucleotides agree with TRBD2. J was trimmed by 4 bases and V by 6 bases; bases with no gene match: 6. The CDR3 spans 16 residues. CDR1 SNHLY and CDR2 FYNNEI come from the germline V gene. The CDR3, as DNA: TGTGCCAGCAGAGAGACTAGCGGGAGGGTCTCAGATACGCAGTATTTT. It codes for CASRETSGRVSDTQYF.

This chain links TRBV6-4 with TRBJ1-2, with TRBD1 matching 10 bases. CDR1 MRHNA and CDR2 SNTAGT come from the germline V gene. The CDR3 is 14 amino acids. J lost 5 bases, V lost 4 bases, and 4 bases had no gene match. Written as DNA, the CDR3 is TGTGCCAGCAGTGGGGGACAGGGGACTTATGGCTACACCTTC. Protein: CASSGGQGTYGYTF.

The chain has TRBV30 and TRBJ2-3; TRBD2 matches 10 bases. The CDR3 length is 14 residues. In germline, CDR1 is GTSNPN, CDR2 SVGIG (reference sequence). The junction had 4 bases not matched to a gene; V was cut back by 3 bases and J by 4 bases. The CDR3 region has the DNA TGTGCCTGGAGAGCAGCGGGAGGGTCAGATACGCAGTATTTT. This sequence encodes CAWRAAGGSDTQYF.

The chain employs TRBV10-2 and TRBJ2-5; tentative D call: TRBD2 (5 bases). The germline V gene encodes CDR1 WSHSY and CDR2 SAAADI. V was clipped by 3 bases and J by 2 bases, with 7 bases between them. This CDR3 has 13 amino acids. The CDR3 reads CASSDPGQETQYF. The CDR3 DNA reads TGCGCCAGCAGTGACCCGGGACAAGAGACCCAGTACTTC.

This clone was detected a few times. The chain combines TRBV6-5 with TRBJ2-5, with TRBD1 as a possible D gene (5 bases). Trimming left V 5 bases short and J 4 bases short, with 17 bases between. CDR3 length: 15 amino acids. CDR1 is MNHEY, CDR2 SVGAGI, per germline. CDR3 loop: CASSPMSGPPETQYF. The CDR3 DNA is TGTGCCAGCAGTCCCATGTCAGGGCCGCCAGAGACCCAGTACTTC.

V usage is TRBV27 and J usage is TRBJ2-7; 7 bases fit TRBD1. The germline V gene has CDR1 MNHEY and CDR2 SMNVEV (reference sequence). The CDR3 sequence is 14 residues long. With V trimmed by 4 bases and J by 0 bases, 3 bases remained unmatched. The CDR3 loop is CASSSSGGSYEQYF. Written as DNA, the CDR3 is TGTGCCAGCAGTTCGTCAGGGGGCTCCTACGAGCAGTACTTC.

The CDR3 protein is CASSLSGTGGYYGYTF. CDR3 DNA sequence: TGTGCCAGCAGTTTATCAGGAACAGGGGGCTACTATGGCTACACCTTC. V and J are TRBV28 and TRBJ1-2; TRBD1 agrees at 9 bases. The trim removed 1 base at V and 3 bases at J, leaving 6 bases unmatched. Looked up from germline, CDR1 is MDHEN and CDR2 is SYDVKM. The CDR3 has 16 amino acids.

The chain joins TRBV6-5 to TRBJ2-7; 9 nucleotides match TRBD1. Looked up from germline, CDR1 is MNHEY and CDR2 is SVGAGI. Losses at the gene ends were 8 bases for V and 0 bases for J; bases not matched to a gene: 5. The CDR3 length is 14 residues. CDR3 sequence: CASSRDRASYEQYF. CDR3 DNA: TGTGCCAGCTCCCGGGACAGGGCCTCCTACGAGCAGTACTTC.

The gene calls are TRBV2 and TRBJ2-3, with 14 bases lining up with TRBD2. The junction had 11 bases not matched to a gene; V was cut back by 7 bases and J by 5 bases. This CDR3 region has 17 residues. Germline V gene data show CDR1 as SNHLY and CDR2 as FYNNEI. CDR3 residues: CASTGTSGRSLGDTQYF. The CDR3 DNA is TGTGCCAGCACCGGGACTAGCGGGAGATCGTTGGGAGATACGCAGTATTTT.

This chain joins TRBV5-1 and TRBJ1-1, with D perhaps TRBD1 (6 bases). V was trimmed by 4 bases and J by 5 bases, leaving 15 bases between them. CDR1 SGHRS and CDR2 YFSETQ come from the germline V gene. CDR3 length: 14 amino acids. The CDR3 DNA is TGCGCCAGCAGCCTCGACAGGCTGGGGACTGAAGCTTTCTTT. Amino acid sequence: CASSLDRLGTEAFF.

The chain employs TRBV30 and TRBJ2-7, with D perhaps matching TRBD2 (5 bases). The V end was cut by 1 base, the J end by 5 bases, with 9 bases between. The germline gives CDR1 GTSNPN, CDR2 SVGIG (reference sequence). This CDR3 has 12 amino acids. This CDR3 is CAWSEGENEQYF. As DNA, the CDR3 is TGTGCCTGGAGTGAGGGAGAAAACGAGCAGTACTTC.